This entry lists 10 T cell receptor beta chains sequenced from one sample in a study of blood T cell repertoires in COVID-19. TCRdb keeps only in-frame clones here, not all; method: immunoSEQ multiplex PCR. Of 200,000 to 250,000 clones detected, over 75% appear once; the ten largest clones hold around 2.5%. The sample consisted of peripheral blood. The receptor set was obtained from a woman in her 70s with COVID-19, enrolled during active disease.

This chain joins TRBV4-1 and TRBJ1-4, with D perhaps TRBD1 (5 bases). The germline CDR1 and CDR2 sequences are MGHRA and YSYEKL. V gave up 1 base and J gave up 8 bases, with 11 bases separating them. The CDR3 contains 14 residues. This chain's CDR3 is CASSQAVKGEKLFF. In nucleotides, the CDR3 is TGCGCCAGCAGCCAAGCGGTAAAGGGGGAAAAACTGTTTTTT.

This sequence joins TRBV18 and TRBJ2-7; 9 bases line up with TRBD2. V trimming: 3 bases; J trimming: 5 bases; junction bases outside the gene matches: 11. There are 16 residues in the CDR3. From germline, CDR1 is KGHSH and CDR2 LQKENI. In DNA form, the CDR3 reads TGTGCCAGCTCACCTCAACCGGGACTAGCCCCCCACGAGCAGTACTTC. Translation gives CASSPQPGLAPHEQYF.

There are a few counts of this clone. This chain connects TRBV4-3 to TRBJ2-7, with 8 bases matching TRBD2. This CDR3 comprises 17 residues. Per germline, CDR1 LGHNA and CDR2 YSLEER. The junction had 11 bases not matched to a gene; V was cut back by 2 bases and J by 2 bases. In nucleotides, the CDR3 is TGCGCCAGCAGCCAAAATGCCGAACTAGCGGTTACCTACGAGCAGTACTTC. Translated: CASSQNAELAVTYEQYF.

The chain uses TRBV4-2 and TRBJ2-7; 8 bases agree with TRBD2. Germline V gives CDR1 LGHNA, CDR2 YNFKEQ. The junction had 16 bases not matched to a gene; V was cut back by 4 bases and J by 2 bases. The CDR3 sequence is 18 residues long. CDR3 sequence reads: CASSPSRVLGTRAYEQYF. The CDR3 DNA follows: TGTGCCAGCAGCCCTTCTAGAGTTCTCGGGACTAGAGCCTACGAGCAGTACTTC.

The chain couples TRBV4-2 to TRBJ1-2; TRBD1 might be the D (5 bases). CDR1 LGHNA and CDR2 YNFKEQ come from the germline V gene. V lost 0 bases and J 6 bases, leaving 8 bases between the germline ends. The length of the CDR3 is 13 residues. CDR3 DNA: TGTGCCAGCAGCCAAGACAGGGAAAATGGCTACACCTTC. Translated: CASSQDRENGYTF.

The rearrangement joins TRBV6-6 to TRBJ1-3, with TRBD1 identical over 8 bases. Germline CDR1 reads MNHNY; CDR2 reads SVGAGI (reference sequence). The CDR3 loop spans 16 amino acids. V gave up 4 bases and J gave up 0 bases; unmatched junction bases: 5. The CDR3 spells CASSWDRSSSGNTIYF. The CDR3 region has the DNA TGTGCCAGCAGTTGGGACAGGTCCAGCTCTGGAAACACCATATATTTT.

The sample holds one count of this clone. The chain links TRBV6-2 or TRBV6-3 to TRBJ2-7; the D is unclear. Germline CDR1 and CDR2: MNHEY and SVGEGT. V gave up 6 bases and J gave up 6 bases, with 12 bases separating them. The length of the CDR3 is 12 residues. The CDR3 bases are TGTGCCAGCAGCGCCGTAGGCGGCGAGCAGTACTTC. Protein: CASSAVGGEQYF.

The chain recombines TRBV6-2 or TRBV6-3 with TRBJ1-2; perhaps TRBD1 as D (5 bases). V shed 0 bases and J shed 4 bases, with 18 bases lying between them. In germline, CDR1 is MNHEY, CDR2 SVGEGT. This CDR3 comprises 17 residues. The CDR3 sequence: CASSYSPSEGKIYGYTF. CDR3 in DNA: TGTGCCAGCAGTTACTCGCCTAGCGAGGGGAAAATCTATGGCTACACCTTC.

The chain recombines TRBV10-1 with TRBJ2-4; the match to TRBD1 covers 10 bases. CDR3 length: 13 residues. V was pared by 7 bases and J by 4 bases, with 1 base of the junction left unmatched. Germline V gene data show CDR1 as WNHNN and CDR2 as SYGVQD (reference sequence). The DNA of the CDR3 is TGCGCCAGCAAGGACAGGGGGAAAAACATTCAGTACTTC. It encodes CASKDRGKNIQYF.

The chain employs TRBV6-5 and TRBJ1-2, with 7 bases fitting TRBD1. CDR1 and CDR2 from the germline V gene are MNHEY and SVGAGI. The CDR3 covers 14 residues. The J segment lost 0 bases and the V segment lost 4 bases, leaving 2 bases of the junction unmatched. The CDR3, as DNA: TGTGCCAGCAGTTCAGGGGGACCTAACTATGGCTACACCTTC. Amino acids: CASSSGGPNYGYTF.